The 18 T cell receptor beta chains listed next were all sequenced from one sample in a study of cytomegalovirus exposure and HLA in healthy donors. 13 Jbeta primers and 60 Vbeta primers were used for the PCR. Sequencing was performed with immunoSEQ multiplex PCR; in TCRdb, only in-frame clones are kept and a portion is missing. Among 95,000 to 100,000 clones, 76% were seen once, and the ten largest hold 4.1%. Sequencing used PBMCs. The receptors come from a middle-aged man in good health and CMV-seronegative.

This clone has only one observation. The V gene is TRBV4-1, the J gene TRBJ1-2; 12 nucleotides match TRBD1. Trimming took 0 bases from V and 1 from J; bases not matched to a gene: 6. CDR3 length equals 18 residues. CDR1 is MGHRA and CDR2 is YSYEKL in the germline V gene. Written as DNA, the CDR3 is TGCGCCAGCAGCCAAGATCAGGGACAGGGGGCGCTTAACTATGGCTACACCTTC. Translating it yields CASSQDQGQGALNYGYTF.

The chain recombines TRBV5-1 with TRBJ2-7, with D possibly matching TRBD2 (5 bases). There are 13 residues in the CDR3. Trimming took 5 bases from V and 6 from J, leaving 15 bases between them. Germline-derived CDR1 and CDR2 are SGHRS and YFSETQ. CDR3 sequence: CASSGYPGSEQYV. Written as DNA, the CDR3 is TGCGCCAGCAGTGGTTATCCGGGAAGCGAGCAGTACGTC.

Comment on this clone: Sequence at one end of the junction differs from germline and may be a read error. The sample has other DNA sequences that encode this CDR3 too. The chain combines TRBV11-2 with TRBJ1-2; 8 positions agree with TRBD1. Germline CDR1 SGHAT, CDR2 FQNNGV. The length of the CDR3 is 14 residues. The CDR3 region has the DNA TGCGCCAGCAGCGCCCGACAGGGGACCTATGGCTACACCTTC. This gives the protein CASSARQGTYGYTF.

The DNA for the CDR3 is TGTGCCAGCAGCCCTCAAACAGGCGCACCCCTCCACTTT. Its protein product is CASSPQTGAPLHF. The chain is built from TRBV14 and TRBJ1-6, with D perhaps TRBD1 (5 bases). This CDR3 region has 13 residues. Trimming pared 4 bases from V and 11 bases from J, leaving 12 bases between. The V gene's germline CDR1 is SGHDN and CDR2 FVKESK. Supplemented by reference TRBV14 and TRBJ1-6, the full variable domain reads EAGVTQFPSHSVIEKGQTVTLRCDPISGHDNLYWYRRVMGKEIKFLLHFVKESKQDESGMPNNRFLAERTGGTYSTLKVQPAELEDSGVYFCASSPQTGAPLHFGNGTRLTVT.

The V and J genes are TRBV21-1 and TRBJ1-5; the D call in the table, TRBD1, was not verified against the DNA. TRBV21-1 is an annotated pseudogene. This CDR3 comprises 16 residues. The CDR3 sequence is CASSGSPGVSNQPQHF. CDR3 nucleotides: TGTGCCAGCAGCGGGTCCCCAGGGGTGAGCAATCAGCCCCAGCATTTT.

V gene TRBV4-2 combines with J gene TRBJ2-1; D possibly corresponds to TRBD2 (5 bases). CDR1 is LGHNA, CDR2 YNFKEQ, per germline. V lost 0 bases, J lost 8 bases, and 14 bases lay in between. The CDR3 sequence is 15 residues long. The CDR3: CASSQERSSGDEQFF. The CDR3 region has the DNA TGTGCCAGCAGCCAAGAAAGGTCATCCGGGGATGAGCAGTTCTTC.

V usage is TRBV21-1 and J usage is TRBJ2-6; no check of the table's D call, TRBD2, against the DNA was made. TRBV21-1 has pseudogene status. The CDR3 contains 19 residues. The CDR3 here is CASSGWAGGKGAGANVLTF. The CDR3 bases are TGTGCCAGCAGTGGGTGGGCCGGGGGGAAAGGGGCTGGGGCCAACGTCCTGACTTTC.

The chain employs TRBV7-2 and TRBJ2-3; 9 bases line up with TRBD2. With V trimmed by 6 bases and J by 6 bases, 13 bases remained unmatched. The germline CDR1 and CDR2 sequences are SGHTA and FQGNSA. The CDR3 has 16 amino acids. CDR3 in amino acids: CASSLSGGDLWDTQYF. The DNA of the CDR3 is TGTGCCAGCAGTCTTAGCGGGGGTGATTTGTGGGATACGCAGTATTTT.

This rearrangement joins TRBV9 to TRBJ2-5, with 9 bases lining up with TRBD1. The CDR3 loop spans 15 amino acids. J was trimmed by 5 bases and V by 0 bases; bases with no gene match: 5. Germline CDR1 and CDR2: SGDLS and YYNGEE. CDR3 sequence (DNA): TGTGCCAGCAGCGTAGAGGGACAGGGCTGGGAGACCCAGTACTTC. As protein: CASSVEGQGWETQYF.

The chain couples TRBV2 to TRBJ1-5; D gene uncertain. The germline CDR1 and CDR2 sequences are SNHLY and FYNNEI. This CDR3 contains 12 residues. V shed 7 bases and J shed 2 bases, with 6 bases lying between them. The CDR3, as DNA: TGTGCCAGCACGGAGGGCAATCAGCCCCAGCATTTT. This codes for CASTEGNQPQHF.

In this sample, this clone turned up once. The CDR3 sequence: CASRHRPGARNSPLHF. The CDR3 DNA reads TGTGCCAGCAGGCATCGGCCAGGGGCGCGGAATTCACCCCTCCACTTT. V gene TRBV11-2 combines with J gene TRBJ1-6; D is possibly TRBD1 (6 bases). This CDR3 is built from 16 residues. Trimming removed 6 bases at V and 7 bases at J, with 19 bases between. The germline V gene encodes CDR1 SGHAT and CDR2 FQNNGV.

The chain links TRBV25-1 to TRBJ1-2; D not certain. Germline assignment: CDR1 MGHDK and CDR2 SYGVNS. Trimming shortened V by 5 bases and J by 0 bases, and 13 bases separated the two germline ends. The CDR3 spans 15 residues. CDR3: CASSKAGPTNYGYTF. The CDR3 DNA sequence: TGTGCCAGCAGTAAAGCAGGCCCCACTAACTATGGCTACACCTTC.

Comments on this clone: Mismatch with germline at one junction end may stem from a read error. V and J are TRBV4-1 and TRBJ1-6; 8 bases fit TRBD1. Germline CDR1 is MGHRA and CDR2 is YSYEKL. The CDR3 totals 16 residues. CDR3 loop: CASGQDPDRANSPLHF. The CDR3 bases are TGCGCCAGCGGCCAAGATCCGGACAGGGCCAATTCACCCCTCCACTTT.

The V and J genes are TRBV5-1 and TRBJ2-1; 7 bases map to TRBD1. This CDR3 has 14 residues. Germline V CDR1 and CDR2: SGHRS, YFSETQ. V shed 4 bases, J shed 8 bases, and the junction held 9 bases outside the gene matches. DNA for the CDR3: TGCGCCAGCAGCCCGCGACAGGGATTGGATGAGCAGTTCTTC. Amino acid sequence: CASSPRQGLDEQFF.

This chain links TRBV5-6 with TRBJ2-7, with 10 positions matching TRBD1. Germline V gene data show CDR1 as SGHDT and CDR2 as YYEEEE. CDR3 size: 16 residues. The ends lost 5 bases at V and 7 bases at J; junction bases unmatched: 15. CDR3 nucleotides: TGTGCCAGCAGTCACAACCGGGACAGGGGATTCAAGGAGCAGTACTTC. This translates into CASSHNRDRGFKEQYF.

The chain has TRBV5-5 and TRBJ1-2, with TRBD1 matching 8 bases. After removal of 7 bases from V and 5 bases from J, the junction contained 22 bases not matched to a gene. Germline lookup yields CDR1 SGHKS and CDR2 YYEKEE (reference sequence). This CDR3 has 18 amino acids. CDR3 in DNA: TGTGCCAGCTCACTGAAGGAGACAGGACAGGGAACATGGTATGGCTACACCTTC. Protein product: CASSLKETGQGTWYGYTF.

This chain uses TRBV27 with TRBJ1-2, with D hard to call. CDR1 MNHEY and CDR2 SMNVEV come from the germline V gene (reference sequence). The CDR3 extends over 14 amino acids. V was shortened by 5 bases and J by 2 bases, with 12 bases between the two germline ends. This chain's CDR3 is CASSVWWPNYGYTF. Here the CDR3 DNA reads TGTGCCAGCAGTGTGTGGTGGCCCAACTATGGCTACACCTTC.

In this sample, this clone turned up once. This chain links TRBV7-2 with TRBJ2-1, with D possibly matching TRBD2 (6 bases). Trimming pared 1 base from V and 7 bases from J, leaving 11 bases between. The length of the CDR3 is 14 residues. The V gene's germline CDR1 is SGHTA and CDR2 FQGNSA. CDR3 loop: CASSLGGVRNEQFF. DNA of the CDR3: TGTGCCAGCAGCTTAGGGGGGGTTAGGAATGAGCAGTTCTTC.